This entry lists 31 T cell receptor beta chains sequenced from one sample in a study of OX40 agonist ivuxolimab in advanced cancers. The data were produced by immunoSEQ multiplex PCR, yet TCRdb's version contains in-frame clones alone and is incomplete. This repertoire shows fewer than 75,000 clones, around 90% found once; its top ten account for roughly 0.66%. The material sequenced was CD4+ or CD8+ T cells sorted from blood, taken in a trial of the OX40 agonist ivuxolimab. The receptors shown here come from an adult with an advanced solid tumor such as melanoma, head and neck, liver or kidney cancer.

V and J are TRBV9 and TRBJ2-1; the match to TRBD2 covers 8 bases. Losses at the gene ends were 0 bases for V and 9 bases for J; bases not matched to a gene: 5. There are 14 residues in the CDR3. Germline values: CDR1 SGDLS, CDR2 YYNGEE. This CDR3 is CASSVVSGMGEQFF. CDR3 DNA sequence: TGTGCCAGCAGCGTAGTTAGCGGGATGGGTGAGCAGTTCTTC.

The chain combines TRBV25-1 with TRBJ2-7; a weak D match, TRBD2 (5 bases). Deletions cut 6 bases from V and 0 bases from J, with 12 bases between. CDR3 size: 14 residues. Germline V gene sequence: CDR1 MGHDK, CDR2 SYGVNS. The CDR3 DNA is TGTGCCAGCAGGAGGGATGGCGGCTCCTACGAGCAGTACTTC. Its translation: CASRRDGGSYEQYF.

The chain employs TRBV7-8 and TRBJ2-3; no clear D. The CDR3 length is 13 residues. CDR1 SGHVS and CDR2 FQNEAQ come from the germline V gene. The ends were cut back, 3 bases at V and 1 base at J, with 5 bases in the middle. CDR3 DNA sequence: TGTGCCAGCAGCTTGGCTCGCACAGATACGCAGTATTTT. Protein: CASSLARTDTQYF.

This chain links TRBV5-4 with TRBJ2-7; 7 bases agree with TRBD2. The CDR3 has 14 residues. Germline-derived CDR1 and CDR2 are SGHNT and YYREEE (reference sequence). Trimming cost V 0 bases and J 0 bases; bases outside gene matches: 0. CDR3: CASSLERGSYEQYF. The CDR3 DNA reads as TGTGCCAGCAGCTTGGAGCGGGGCTCCTACGAGCAGTACTTC.

CDR3 residues: CASSSPGHSYEQYF. CDR3 DNA: TGTGCCAGCAGTTCACCGGGCCACTCCTACGAGCAGTACTTC. The chain is built from TRBV28 and TRBJ2-7; D not resolved. The CDR3 is 14 residues long. The germline V gene has CDR1 MDHEN and CDR2 SYDVKM. Trimming shortened V by 4 bases and J by 0 bases, and 10 bases separated the two germline ends.

The chain combines TRBV6-1 with TRBJ2-5; 9 positions match TRBD1. Germline-derived CDR1 and CDR2 are MNHNS and SASEGT. The CDR3 is made up of 14 amino acids. Trimming took 5 bases from V and 5 from J; bases not matched to a gene: 6. CDR3 in amino acids: CASSTGGAGETQYF. DNA of the CDR3: TGTGCCAGCAGTACAGGGGGCGCGGGTGAGACCCAGTACTTC.

The chain links TRBV14 to TRBJ1-4; unclear D gene. Germline V gene sequence: CDR1 SGHDN, CDR2 FVKESK. CDR3 length: 15 residues. V gave up 1 base and J gave up 11 bases, with 17 bases separating them. Here the CDR3 DNA reads TGTGCCAGCAGCCAAGTGACCGCCCATAGGTGGAAACTGTTTTTT. Translation: CASSQVTAHRWKLFF. Variable domain in full (rest from reference TRBV14 and TRBJ1-4): EAGVTQFPSHSVIEKGQTVTLRCDPISGHDNLYWYRRVMGKEIKFLLHFVKESKQDESGMPNNRFLAERTGGTYSTLKVQPAELEDSGVYFCASSQVTAHRWKLFFGSGTQLSVL.

The chain employs TRBV12-5 and TRBJ1-1; D gene unclear. V was trimmed by 6 bases and J by 9 bases, leaving 11 bases between them. The length of the CDR3 is 11 residues. Per germline, CDR1 LGHNT and CDR2 FRNRAP. In DNA form, the CDR3 reads TGTGCTAGTGGGGTGGGATCGCAAGCTTTCTTT. It is translated as CASGVGSQAFF.

The chain links TRBV6-1 to TRBJ1-5; D not resolved. The CDR3 has 18 amino acids. Germline values: CDR1 MNHNS, CDR2 SASEGT. The V end lost 4 bases, the J end lost 0 bases, and 19 bases lay between the germline ends. Here the CDR3 reads CASSGSRISLNSNQPQHF. The CDR3, as DNA: TGTGCCAGCAGTGGTTCCCGGATCTCCTTAAATAGCAATCAGCCCCAGCATTTT.

This chain joins TRBV5-4 and TRBJ2-7, with 8 nucleotides matching TRBD1. Per the germline V gene, CDR1 is SGHNT and CDR2 is YYREEE (reference sequence). The CDR3 has 14 amino acids. With 5 bases clipped from V and 5 bases from J, the junction kept 9 bases outside the gene matches. CDR3 residues: CASSLSTGANEQYF. The CDR3 nucleotides read TGTGCCAGCAGTTTGTCGACAGGGGCCAACGAGCAGTACTTC.

V gene TRBV2 combines with J gene TRBJ1-5; D may be TRBD1 (5 bases). Germline CDR1 reads SNHLY; CDR2 reads FYNNEI. The CDR3 spans 15 residues. Deletions cut 6 bases from V and 5 bases from J, with 17 bases between. In DNA, the CDR3 is TGTGCCAGCAGGGCAAGCTCAGGGTCCGATCAGCCCCAGCATTTT. This translates into CASRASSGSDQPQHF.

The chain couples TRBV6-1 to TRBJ2-3; D may be TRBD2 (5 bases). Trimming removed 5 bases at V and 6 bases at J, with 12 bases between. Germline CDR1 is MNHNS and CDR2 is SASEGT. The CDR3 runs to 13 residues. CDR3 nucleotide sequence: TGTGCCAGCAGTTCGTACGGGGTGGATACGCAGTATTTT. As protein: CASSSYGVDTQYF.

J is TRBJ2-7 and V is TRBV5-4; tentatively, D is TRBD2 (5 bases). The CDR3 has 14 residues. Between the trimmed V and J ends, which lost 0 bases and 5 bases, there was a span of 12 bases. Germline values: CDR1 SGHNT, CDR2 YYREEE (reference sequence). The CDR3 DNA is TGTGCCAGCAGCTTGGATGGTGGGAGTCACGAGCAGTACTTC. It codes for CASSLDGGSHEQYF.

The chain has TRBV5-1 and TRBJ1-2, with D possibly TRBD1 on 6 matching bases. The germline gives CDR1 SGHRS, CDR2 YFSETQ. The CDR3 contains 13 residues. The V end lost 4 bases, the J end lost 4 bases, and 11 bases lay between the germline ends. The CDR3 DNA sequence: TGCGCCAGCAGCCAGGACAGTATCTATGGCTACACCTTC. The encoded protein is CASSQDSIYGYTF.

The CDR3 nucleotides read TGTGCCAGCTCGGTGGGGGATAACATTCAGTACTTC. As protein: CASSVGDNIQYF. This chain joins TRBV7-9 and TRBJ2-4, with D perhaps TRBD1 or TRBD2 (5 bases each). The CDR3 consists of 12 residues. V was shortened by 8 bases and J by 7 bases, with 12 bases between the two germline ends. Germline values: CDR1 SEHNR, CDR2 FQNEAQ (reference sequence).

This chain joins TRBV6-5 and TRBJ1-5, with D possibly being TRBD1 (6 bases). The CDR3 extends over 16 amino acids. V lost 0 bases, J lost 4 bases, and 13 bases lay in between. Looked up from germline, CDR1 is MNHEY and CDR2 is SVGAGI. The CDR3 bases are TGTGCCAGCAGTTACTCAGGCAGGGGAGCTAATCAGCCCCAGCATTTT. Residues: CASSYSGRGANQPQHF.

V is TRBV11-2 and J is TRBJ2-3; D is perhaps TRBD1 (6 bases). The germline V gene encodes CDR1 SGHAT and CDR2 FQNNGV. This CDR3 is built from 15 residues. V gave up 4 bases and J gave up 4 bases, with 15 bases separating them. CDR3 in amino acids: CASSSRGWFADTQYF. The CDR3, as DNA: TGTGCCAGCAGCTCGAGGGGGTGGTTTGCAGATACGCAGTATTTT. Using reference TRBV11-2 and TRBJ2-3 for the parts outside the CDR3, the full variable domain is EAGVAQSPRYKIIEKRQSVAFWCNPISGHATLYWYQQILGQGPKLLIQFQNNGVVDDSQLPKDRFSAERLKGVDSTLKIQPAKLEDSAVYLCASSSRGWFADTQYFGPGTRLTVL.

V and J are TRBV30 and TRBJ2-3, with D perhaps matching TRBD2 (6 bases). Trimming cost V 4 bases and J 5 bases, with 16 bases left between them. This CDR3 is 14 amino acids long. The germline V gene encodes CDR1 GTSNPN and CDR2 SVGIG (reference sequence). The CDR3, as DNA: TGTGCCTGGACCGCGGCGGGAACGTTAGATACGCAGTATTTT. This translates into CAWTAAGTLDTQYF.

V and J are TRBV30 and TRBJ1-5; a weak D match, TRBD1 (5 bases). V lost 1 base to trimming and J lost 5 bases, with 12 bases between them. This CDR3 contains 14 residues. Germline V lookup: CDR1 GTSNPN, CDR2 SVGIG (reference sequence). The CDR3, as DNA: TGTGCCTGGAGTGACTTGGGAGGGGATCAGCCCCAGCATTTT. As protein: CAWSDLGGDQPQHF.

V is TRBV11-2 and J is TRBJ2-7; D remains ambiguous. This CDR3 is 11 amino acids long. Germline V gene lookup returns CDR1 SGHAT and CDR2 FQNNGV. V gave up 5 bases and J gave up 3 bases, with 5 bases separating them. CDR3 in amino acids: CASSPNYEQYF. The CDR3 nucleotides are TGTGCCAGCAGCCCCAACTACGAGCAGTACTTC.

V is TRBV5-6 and J is TRBJ1-3; TRBD1 is a possible D gene (5 bases). Trimming took 4 bases from V and 0 from J, leaving 11 bases between them. This CDR3 has 15 residues. Germline V gives CDR1 SGHDT, CDR2 YYEEEE. CDR3 sequence reads: CASSPGRSSGNTIYF. DNA of the CDR3: TGTGCCAGCAGCCCGGGACGGAGCTCTGGAAACACCATATATTTT.

The V call is TRBV5-1, the J call TRBJ1-5; TRBD1 matches 9 bases. This CDR3 region has 15 residues. Germline CDR1 SGHRS, CDR2 YFSETQ. The J segment lost 4 bases and the V segment lost 1 base, leaving 3 bases of the junction unmatched. CDR3 sequence: CASSLTGGSNQPQHF. The DNA of the CDR3 is TGCGCCAGCAGCTTGACAGGGGGCTCGAATCAGCCCCAGCATTTT.

This chain links TRBV28 with TRBJ2-1; the match to TRBD2 covers 10 bases. Unmatched junction bases numbered 11, after V lost 5 bases and J lost 7 bases. The CDR3 contains 16 residues. Looked up from germline, CDR1 is MDHEN and CDR2 is SYDVKM. The CDR3 spells CASSHQAGGPGNEQFF. In nucleotides, the CDR3 is TGTGCCAGCAGTCACCAAGCGGGAGGGCCGGGGAATGAGCAGTTCTTC.

This clone was counted a single time. The chain has TRBV6-5 and TRBJ2-6, with 8 nucleotides matching TRBD1. Trimming cost V 4 bases and J 2 bases; bases outside gene matches: 1. The CDR3 length is 15 residues. Germline CDR1 and CDR2: MNHEY and SVGAGI. CDR3 amino acids: CASSSRGPGANVLTF. In DNA, the CDR3 is TGTGCCAGCAGTTCCAGGGGGCCTGGGGCCAACGTCCTGACTTTC.

The V gene is TRBV11-2, the J gene TRBJ2-5; D possibly corresponds to TRBD2 (6 bases). Per the germline V gene, CDR1 is SGHAT and CDR2 is FQNNGV. V was trimmed by 8 bases and J by 5 bases, leaving 9 bases between them. The CDR3 sequence is 11 residues long. The CDR3 DNA sequence: TGTGCCAGCTCTGGGAGGGAGACCCAGTACTTC. Its protein is CASSGRETQYF.

The chain recombines TRBV6-5 with TRBJ1-2; TRBD1 matches 7 bases. V shed 6 bases, J shed 3 bases, and the junction held 10 bases outside the gene matches. This CDR3 has 15 amino acids. The germline V gene encodes CDR1 MNHEY and CDR2 SVGAGI. This chain's CDR3 is CASSRGQVEDYGYTF. DNA of the CDR3: TGTGCCAGCAGCCGCGGACAGGTGGAAGACTATGGCTACACCTTC.

J is TRBJ2-7 and V is TRBV27; TRBD2 matches 7 bases. Losses at the gene ends were 5 bases for V and 7 bases for J; bases not matched to a gene: 14. Germline V gives CDR1 MNHEY, CDR2 SMNVEV (reference sequence). CDR3 size: 15 residues. CDR3 coding DNA: TGTGCCAGCAGTCTTATCACCGCCGGGGGAGGGGAGCAGTACTTC. Translation gives CASSLITAGGGEQYF.

The V and J genes are TRBV7-2 and TRBJ2-1; 12 nucleotides agree with TRBD2. The CDR3 extends over 15 amino acids. J gave up 6 bases and V 4 bases, and 4 bases lay outside the gene matches. The germline V gene encodes CDR1 SGHTA and CDR2 FQGNSA. The CDR3 region is CASSSRLAGVNEQFF. In DNA form, the CDR3 reads TGTGCCAGCAGCTCCCGACTAGCGGGAGTCAATGAGCAGTTCTTC.

This clone was detected once. The chain joins TRBV6-6 to TRBJ2-7; 8 bases are shared with TRBD1. The V and J ends lost 6 bases and 2 bases, in that order; junction bases with no gene match: 12. This CDR3 contains 16 residues. Germline CDR1 reads MNHNY; CDR2 reads SVGAGI (reference sequence). CDR3 bases: TGTGCCAGCAGCGGGGCCGACAGGGGTTTAACCTACGAGCAGTACTTC. The encoded protein is CASSGADRGLTYEQYF.

J is TRBJ2-1 and V is TRBV11-2; D is possibly TRBD2 (5 bases). Trimming pared 3 bases from V and 2 bases from J, leaving 8 bases between. In germline, CDR1 is SGHAT, CDR2 FQNNGV. The CDR3 has 14 residues. The CDR3 spells CASSFAGPYNEQFF. The CDR3 region has the DNA TGTGCCAGCAGCTTCGCGGGTCCCTACAATGAGCAGTTCTTC. Full variable domain (missing parts from reference TRBV11-2 and TRBJ2-1): EAGVAQSPRYKIIEKRQSVAFWCNPISGHATLYWYQQILGQGPKLLIQFQNNGVVDDSQLPKDRFSAERLKGVDSTLKIQPAKLEDSAVYLCASSFAGPYNEQFFGPGTRLTVL.

The V and J genes are TRBV7-2 and TRBJ2-7, with D perhaps TRBD2 (6 bases). From germline, CDR1 is SGHTA and CDR2 FQGNSA. The CDR3 extends over 16 amino acids. Trimming shortened V by 5 bases and J by 3 bases, and 20 bases separated the two germline ends. CDR3 sequence reads: CASSPGRGTLLYEQYF. The DNA of the CDR3 is TGTGCCAGCAGCCCAGGTCGGGGGACCCTACTCTACGAGCAGTACTTC.